A single sample is the source of the 29 T cell receptor beta chains below, sequenced in a study of shared clonotypes between healthy human individuals. CD45RO-negative, CCR7-positively selected cells formed the naive CD8 fraction, excluding terminally differentiated effector memory CD45RA+ cells. Clones were read by immunoSEQ multiplex PCR, and TCRdb kept only the in-frame ones, dropping some. The sample has approximately 600,000 clones, about 95% seen once. Sequencing was performed on naive CD8+ T cells sorted from blood. All receptors come from a woman aged 30 to 39 in good health.

This clone was seen just once. The CDR3 bases are TGTGCCAGCAGCTTTACAGACAGGGTGTATGAAGCTTTCTTT. Translation gives CASSFTDRVYEAFF. V is TRBV5-6 and J is TRBJ1-1; 7 bases match TRBD1. The CDR3 spans 14 residues. V dropped 2 bases and J dropped 7; count of bases not matched to a gene: 8. CDR1 is SGHDT, CDR2 YYEEEE, per germline.

This chain connects TRBV6-1 to TRBJ1-2; D unclear. V dropped 2 bases and J dropped 5 bases, with 9 bases sitting between them. The germline V gene has CDR1 MNHNS and CDR2 SASEGT. This CDR3 contains 13 residues. The CDR3 sequence is CASSEFRGYGYTF. The CDR3 DNA is TGTGCCAGCAGTGAATTCCGAGGATATGGCTACACCTTC.

V is TRBV19 and J is TRBJ2-2, with TRBD2 as a possible D gene (6 bases). The CDR3 runs 15 residues. Deletions cut 7 bases from V and 8 bases from J, with 20 bases between. Germline lookup yields CDR1 LNHDA and CDR2 SQIVND (reference sequence). CDR3 sequence reads: CASIESVGGIGELFF. In DNA, the CDR3 is TGTGCCAGTATAGAGTCAGTGGGCGGGATTGGGGAGCTGTTTTTT.

CDR3 loop: CASSPTSGTYNEQFF. The CDR3 DNA reads TGTGCCAGCTCACCTACTAGCGGAACCTACAATGAGCAGTTCTTC. This chain links TRBV18 with TRBJ2-1; 8 positions match TRBD2. Germline assignment: CDR1 KGHSH and CDR2 LQKENI. The length of the CDR3 is 15 residues. Unmatched junction bases numbered 3, after V lost 3 bases and J lost 2 bases.

A note on this clone: This same CDR3 is encoded by further DNA sequences in the sample. The rearrangement uses TRBV28 and TRBJ1-2, with D unresolved. Germline lookup yields CDR1 MDHEN and CDR2 SYDVKM. This CDR3 spans 12 amino acids. V gave up 3 bases and J gave up 2 bases, with 4 bases separating them. The CDR3, as DNA: TGTGCCAGCAGTTTCGGCAACTATGGCTACACCTTC. This translates into CASSFGNYGYTF.

The gene calls are TRBV5-1 and TRBJ1-5, with D uncertain. V shed 4 bases and J shed 8 bases, with 13 bases lying between them. The CDR3 runs 13 residues. Germline V gives CDR1 SGHRS, CDR2 YFSETQ. DNA for the CDR3: TGCGCCAGCAGCCAGGCCTTGTGGGAGCCCCAGCATTTT. It is translated as CASSQALWEPQHF.

V is TRBV5-4 and J is TRBJ1-2, with 10 nucleotides matching TRBD1. CDR1 is SGHNT, CDR2 YYREEE, per germline (reference sequence). This CDR3 contains 15 residues. V gave up 0 bases and J gave up 5 bases; unmatched junction bases: 4. The CDR3: CASSLGDRGIYGYTF. The CDR3 DNA is TGTGCCAGCAGCTTGGGGGACAGGGGAATTTATGGCTACACCTTC.

The chain links TRBV5-6 to TRBJ1-6; D is perhaps TRBD1 (5 bases). V lost 0 bases and J 7 bases, leaving 11 bases between the germline ends. The germline V gene encodes CDR1 SGHDT and CDR2 YYEEEE. The CDR3 length is 15 residues. CDR3 coding DNA: TGTGCCAGCAGCTTGGCCACAGGATTGAATTCACCCCTCCACTTT. As protein: CASSLATGLNSPLHF.

The V and J genes are TRBV13 and TRBJ2-7; 7 bases align to TRBD2. Germline lookup yields CDR1 PRHDT and CDR2 FYEKMQ (reference sequence). V lost 4 bases to trimming and J lost 5 bases; unmatched junction nucleotides: 8. CDR3 length equals 14 residues. CDR3 protein: CASSYPGRADEQYF. The CDR3 DNA follows: TGTGCCAGCAGCTATCCGGGGAGGGCGGACGAGCAGTACTTC.

The rearrangement joins TRBV25-1 to TRBJ2-1; D gene ambiguous. CDR1 is MGHDK and CDR2 is SYGVNS in the germline V gene. There are 11 residues in the CDR3. V lost 3 bases to trimming and J lost 10 bases, with 7 bases between them. CDR3 loop: CASSDIGEQFF. The CDR3 DNA follows: TGTGCCAGCAGTGATATTGGAGAGCAGTTCTTC.

V and J are TRBV28 and TRBJ2-1; TRBD2 matches 9 bases. Losses at the gene ends were 4 bases for V and 15 bases for J; bases not matched to a gene: 4. This CDR3 has 11 residues. Germline CDR1 reads MDHEN; CDR2 reads SYDVKM. The CDR3 sequence: CASSSGTSLFF. In DNA form, the CDR3 reads TGTGCCAGCAGTTCCGGGACTAGCCTGTTCTTC.

V and J are TRBV27 and TRBJ2-3; D is perhaps TRBD1 or TRBD2 (7 bases each). The CDR3 runs to 16 residues. The germline V and J ends were trimmed by 3 bases and 3 bases, with 16 bases remaining between them. Germline V gene data show CDR1 as MNHEY and CDR2 as SMNVEV (reference sequence). The CDR3 sequence is CASSFSGGVGTDTQYF. DNA for the CDR3: TGTGCCAGCAGTTTCTCAGGGGGGGTTGGGACAGATACGCAGTATTTT.

V is TRBV9 and J is TRBJ1-6; maybe TRBD1 (5 bases). V gave up 0 bases and J gave up 5 bases, with 15 bases separating them. This CDR3 has 17 residues. In germline, CDR1 is SGDLS, CDR2 YYNGEE. CDR3 loop: CASSVGRGGADNSPLHF. CDR3 DNA sequence: TGTGCCAGCAGCGTAGGAAGGGGTGGGGCCGATAATTCACCCCTCCACTTT.

This sequence joins TRBV5-1 and TRBJ2-7; D is perhaps TRBD1 (6 bases). The ends were cut back, 3 bases at V and 0 bases at J, with 28 bases in the middle. CDR3 length: 20 amino acids. Germline assignment: CDR1 SGHRS and CDR2 YFSETQ. CDR3 coding DNA: TGCGCCAGCAGCTCGGATCCTACTTACGGACAGCCCGGGGACTCCTACGAGCAGTACTTC. Protein: CASSSDPTYGQPGDSYEQYF.

The chain has TRBV13 and TRBJ1-1, with D possibly TRBD1 on 5 matching bases. This CDR3 region has 14 residues. The germline V gene encodes CDR1 PRHDT and CDR2 FYEKMQ (reference sequence). V was cut by 6 bases and J by 0 bases, with 11 bases left in between. CDR3 residues: CASRGTGLNTEAFF. The CDR3 region has the DNA TGTGCCAGCAGGGGGACGGGCTTGAACACTGAAGCTTTCTTT.

V and J are TRBV9 and TRBJ2-2; possibly TRBD2 for D (5 bases). The CDR3 has 16 residues. Trimming shortened V by 1 base and J by 1 base, and 11 bases separated the two germline ends. CDR1 is SGDLS, CDR2 YYNGEE, per germline. CDR3 in amino acids: CASSVSSSGNTGELFF. The CDR3 DNA follows: TGTGCCAGCAGCGTAAGCTCCAGCGGGAACACCGGGGAGCTGTTTTTT.

The J gene is TRBJ1-1, the V gene TRBV9; tentative D call: TRBD1 (6 bases). The CDR3 runs to 12 residues. The germline V gene encodes CDR1 SGDLS and CDR2 YYNGEE. Trimming pared 4 bases from V and 9 bases from J, leaving 13 bases between. The CDR3 loop reads CASSPGAGQAFF. Here the CDR3 DNA reads TGTGCCAGCAGCCCGGGGGCAGGGCAAGCTTTCTTT.

This clone was seen a single time. The chain joins TRBV5-6 to TRBJ2-1, with TRBD2 matching 12 bases. CDR1 is SGHDT and CDR2 is YYEEEE in the germline V gene. The CDR3 consists of 15 residues. V trimming: 1 base; J trimming: 7 bases; junction bases outside the gene matches: 3. The CDR3 bases are TGTGCCAGCAGCTTGAGCACTAGCGGGAGGAATGAGCAGTTCTTC. Protein sequence: CASSLSTSGRNEQFF.

V and J are TRBV5-1 and TRBJ1-5, with D unresolved. The CDR3 covers 14 residues. The germline V and J ends were trimmed by 7 bases and 4 bases, with 15 bases remaining between them. Germline CDR1 SGHRS, CDR2 YFSETQ. The CDR3 is CASLTTARNQPQHF. In nucleotides, the CDR3 is TGCGCCAGCTTGACTACAGCCCGTAATCAGCCCCAGCATTTT.

The V and J genes are TRBV25-1 and TRBJ2-5; 8 nucleotides line up with TRBD2. V lost 8 bases and J lost 5; bases outside the gene matches: 13. The CDR3 sequence is 15 residues long. Germline CDR1 is MGHDK and CDR2 is SYGVNS. As DNA, the CDR3 is TGTGCCAGCCAACTCGTAGCGGGAAGCGGGGAGACCCAGTACTTC. This sequence encodes CASQLVAGSGETQYF.

In this sample, this clone turned up once. The CDR3 is CASSPAAERRKLFF. The CDR3 DNA follows: TGTGCCAGCAGTCCCGCTGCGGAGCGTCGAAAACTGTTTTTT. The chain joins TRBV28 to TRBJ1-4; no firm D call. The CDR3 is 14 residues long. Germline CDR1 MDHEN, CDR2 SYDVKM. V was shortened by 5 bases and J by 10 bases, with 17 bases between the two germline ends.

V and J are TRBV4-1 and TRBJ1-1, with 11 bases identical to TRBD1. This CDR3 contains 19 residues. Germline CDR1 reads MGHRA; CDR2 reads YSYEKL. V dropped 0 bases and J dropped 0; count of bases not matched to a gene: 9. The CDR3 loop reads CASSQDGGTGGNMNTEAFF. As DNA, the CDR3 is TGCGCCAGCAGCCAAGACGGAGGGACAGGGGGAAACATGAACACTGAAGCTTTCTTT.

This chain joins TRBV7-9 and TRBJ2-1, with D possibly TRBD2 on 6 matching bases. Per the germline V gene, CDR1 is SEHNR and CDR2 is FQNEAQ (reference sequence). Trimming left V 4 bases short and J 0 bases short, with 19 bases between. The CDR3 is 18 residues long. The CDR3 loop is CASSSAPSSESSYNEQFF. The CDR3 region has the DNA TGTGCCAGCAGCTCCGCTCCATCTAGCGAAAGCTCCTACAATGAGCAGTTCTTC.

V and J are TRBV2 and TRBJ1-1; D is uncertain. V was cut by 7 bases and J by 3 bases, with 12 bases left in between. The CDR3 length is 13 residues. Per germline, CDR1 SNHLY and CDR2 FYNNEI. CDR3 residues: CASKMGSYTEAFF. The CDR3 DNA is TGTGCCAGCAAAATGGGAAGCTACACTGAAGCTTTCTTT. The full variable domain, its missing parts supplied by reference TRBV2 and TRBJ1-1, is EPEVTQTPSHQVTQMGQEVILRCVPISNHLYFYWYRQILGQKVEFLVSFYNNEISEKSEIFDDQFSVERPDGSNFTLKIRSTKLEDSAMYFCASKMGSYTEAFFGQGTRLTVV.

This clone occurred once. The chain combines TRBV27 with TRBJ2-7; TRBD2 agrees at 12 bases. CDR3 length equals 16 residues. The ends lost 5 bases at V and 4 bases at J; junction bases unmatched: 9. From germline, CDR1 is MNHEY and CDR2 SMNVEV (reference sequence). Written as DNA, the CDR3 is TGTGCCAGCAGTCCTCATAGGACTAGCGGGATTTACGAGCAGTACTTC. Amino acid sequence: CASSPHRTSGIYEQYF.

J is TRBJ2-5 and V is TRBV28, with 8 nucleotides matching TRBD1. Losses at the gene ends were 3 bases for V and 4 bases for J; bases not matched to a gene: 4. Germline-derived CDR1 and CDR2 are MDHEN and SYDVKM. The CDR3 has 14 amino acids. The CDR3 loop reads CASSFRDRSETQYF. CDR3 coding DNA: TGTGCCAGCAGTTTTCGGGACAGGTCAGAGACCCAGTACTTC.

This clone has only one observation. V is TRBV6-4 and J is TRBJ2-7; TRBD1 agrees at 8 bases. V trimming: 5 bases; J trimming: 0 bases; junction bases outside the gene matches: 3. The germline gives CDR1 MRHNA, CDR2 SNTAGT. This CDR3 region has 14 residues. This chain's CDR3 is CASSLTGDSYEQYF. CDR3 DNA sequence: TGTGCCAGCAGTCTGACAGGGGACTCCTACGAGCAGTACTTC.

The chain is built from TRBV19 and TRBJ2-7; 7 bases are a match to TRBD1. Per the germline V gene, CDR1 is LNHDA and CDR2 is SQIVND (reference sequence). This CDR3 spans 14 amino acids. V lost 5 bases to trimming and J lost 4 bases; unmatched junction nucleotides: 8. The CDR3 spells CASSSTGMIYEQYF. The DNA of the CDR3 is TGTGCCAGTAGTTCGACAGGGATGATTTACGAGCAGTACTTC.

Here the CDR3 reads CASSQVGLENSYEQYF. CDR3 nucleotides: TGTGCCAGCAGCCAAGTGGGACTAGAAAACTCCTACGAGCAGTACTTC. The rearrangement uses TRBV4-2 and TRBJ2-7; 8 bases are shared with TRBD2. The CDR3 totals 16 residues. Losses at the gene ends were 1 base for V and 0 bases for J; bases not matched to a gene: 5. The germline V gene encodes CDR1 LGHNA and CDR2 YNFKEQ.